The sequence of this T cell receptor beta chain was determined in a study of vaccination and CD4 T cells after COVID-19. An Oncomine TCR Beta short-read assay was used to sequence the DNA from cultured CD4+ T cells. Via MiXCR, TCRdb re-called the PCR reads, giving one row per CDR3 protein. This sample yields 6,500 or so distinct CDR3 sequences, of which around 47% are seen a single time; 35% to 45% belongs to the top ten. Germline CDR1 reads SGHRS; CDR2 reads YFSETQ. V lost 0 bases and J 0 bases, leaving 12 bases between the germline ends. The CDR3 extends over 16 amino acids. Notes on this clonotype: The antigen is unknown.

Regarding treatment: approximately nine-day PBMC culture with coronavirus spike peptide pools or control peptides (ViraFEST assay). The unexposed donor provided CD4+ T cells, which were taken before the COVID-19 pandemic (2011-2018). This receptor was taken from a human donor in good health. The source material was CD4+ T cells from blood, cultured in vitro. This chain joins TRBV5-1 and TRBJ2-5; D is possibly TRBD2 (6 bases). The CDR3 DNA sequence: TGCGCCAGCAGCTTGGTTGGCGCGGGGAACCAAGAGACCCAGTACTTC. Its translation is CASSLVGAGNQETQYF.